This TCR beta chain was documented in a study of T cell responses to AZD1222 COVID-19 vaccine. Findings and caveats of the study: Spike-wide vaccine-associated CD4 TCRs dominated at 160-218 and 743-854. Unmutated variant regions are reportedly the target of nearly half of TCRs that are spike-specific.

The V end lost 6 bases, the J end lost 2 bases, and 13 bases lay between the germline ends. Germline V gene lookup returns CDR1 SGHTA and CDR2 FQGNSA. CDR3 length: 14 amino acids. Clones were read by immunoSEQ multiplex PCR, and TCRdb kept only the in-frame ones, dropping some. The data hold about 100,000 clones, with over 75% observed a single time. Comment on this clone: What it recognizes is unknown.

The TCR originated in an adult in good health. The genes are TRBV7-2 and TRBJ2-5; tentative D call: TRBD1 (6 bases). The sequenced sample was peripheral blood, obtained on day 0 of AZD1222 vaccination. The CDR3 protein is CASRSNRVQETQYF. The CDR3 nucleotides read TGTGCCAGCAGATCTAACAGGGTGCAAGAGACCCAGTACTTC.